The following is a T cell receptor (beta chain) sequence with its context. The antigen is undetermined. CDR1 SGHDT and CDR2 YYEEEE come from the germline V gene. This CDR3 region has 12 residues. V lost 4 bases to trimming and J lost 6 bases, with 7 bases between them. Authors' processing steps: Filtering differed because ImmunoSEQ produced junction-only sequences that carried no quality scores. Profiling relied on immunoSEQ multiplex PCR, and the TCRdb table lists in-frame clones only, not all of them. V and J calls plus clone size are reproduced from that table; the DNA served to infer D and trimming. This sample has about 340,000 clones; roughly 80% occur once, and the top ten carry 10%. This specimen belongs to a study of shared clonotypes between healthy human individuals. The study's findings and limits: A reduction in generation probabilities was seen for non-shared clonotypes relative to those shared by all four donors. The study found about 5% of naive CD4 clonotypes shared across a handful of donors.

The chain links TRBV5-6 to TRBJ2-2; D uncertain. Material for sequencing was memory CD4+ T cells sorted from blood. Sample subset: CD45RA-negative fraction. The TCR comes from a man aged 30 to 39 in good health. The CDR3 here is CASSRVAGELFF. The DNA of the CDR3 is TGTGCCAGCAGCCGAGTAGCCGGGGAGCTGTTTTTT.